These 29 T cell receptor beta chains were all obtained from the same sample, sequenced in a study of molecular identifiers for immune sequencing clone quantification (dated by TCRdb to about 2018). The library relied on PCR. The data were produced on a NextSeq 500. TCRdb passed the public sequencing reads through fastp at Q25 and MiXCR, retaining productive beta sequences. Rows merge per CDR3 protein into single entries with the most common DNA and genes. In this sample the table shows hundreds of thousands of distinct CDR3 sequences, 25% of which occur a single time. The ten biggest clones cover 0.78% of the sample. Sequencing used naive CD8+ T cells from blood, with Jurkat cell RNA spiked in. According to the study, the label for this sample's cell subset or site signals: FACS-sorted CD8+CD4-CCR7+CD45RA+ naive T cells. These receptors all stem from a human donor in good health. Some libraries in this study had Jurkat cell RNA spiked in.

Many counts were recorded for this clonotype. This chain connects TRBV6-2 or TRBV6-3 to TRBJ1-2; TRBD1 matches 7 bases. CDR3 length: 16 residues. V shed 7 bases, J shed 1 base, and the junction held 12 bases outside the gene matches. Germline CDR1 reads MNHEY; CDR2 reads SVGEGT. The CDR3 reads CASNQGDSSVNYGYTF. CDR3 sequence (DNA): TGTGCCAGCAACCAAGGGGACAGCAGCGTTAACTATGGCTACACCTTC.

Ten or more counts support this clonotype. The V and J genes are TRBV12-3 or TRBV12-4 and TRBJ1-1; weak D call: TRBD1 (5 bases). V dropped 6 bases and J dropped 6 bases, with 14 bases sitting between them. This CDR3 spans 13 amino acids. As DNA, the CDR3 is TGTGCCAGCAGAGTGGGGGGGTCGCCTGAAGCTTTCTTT. Its translation is CASRVGGSPEAFF.

This chain's CDR3 is CASSPRQGGYLLTYEQYF. CDR3 nucleotide sequence: TGTGCCAGCAGCCCTCGACAGGGGGGCTACCTCCTAACCTACGAGCAGTACTTC. The chain links TRBV11-2 to TRBJ2-7; 9 nucleotides agree with TRBD1. The germline gives CDR1 SGHAT, CDR2 FQNNGV. CDR3 size: 18 residues. After removal of 5 bases from V and 2 bases from J, the junction contained 16 bases not matched to a gene.

This clonotype has a count of ten or more. The rearrangement uses TRBV5-6 and TRBJ2-3, with 7 bases aligning to TRBD1. Germline CDR1 SGHDT, CDR2 YYEEEE. The CDR3 is 17 amino acids. The J segment lost 0 bases and the V segment lost 3 bases, leaving 10 bases of the junction unmatched. In DNA, the CDR3 is TGTGCCAGCAGCTGGGCAACAGGGGAAGTGAGCACAGATACGCAGTATTTT. Translation gives CASSWATGEVSTDTQYF.

J is TRBJ1-3 and V is TRBV6-2 or TRBV6-3, with D unclear. The V gene's germline CDR1 is MNHEY and CDR2 SVGEGT. Trimming took off 6 bases at V and 0 bases at J, with 12 bases between the two ends. The CDR3 loop spans 15 amino acids. The CDR3 DNA reads TGTGCCAGCAGCGCGGACGGAGACTCTGGAAACACCATATATTTT. Translating it yields CASSADGDSGNTIYF.

As to this clonotype: A single base separates this from a much larger clone, so it may be a read error. CDR3 loop: CASSPGQGGEKPFF. CDR3 nucleotides: TGTGCCAGCAGCCCCGGACAGGGGGGAGAAAAACCGTTTTTT. The chain has TRBV7-9 and TRBJ1-4, with TRBD1 matching over 10 bases. CDR1 and CDR2 (germline): SEHNR, FQNEAQ (reference sequence). The CDR3 runs to 14 residues. Full variable domain (outside the CDR3, taken from reference TRBV7-9 and TRBJ1-4): DTGVSQNPRHKITKRGQNVTFRCDPISEHNRLYWYRQTLGQGPEFLTYFQNEAQLEKSRLLSDRFSAERPKGSFSTLEIQRTEQGDSAMYLCASSPGQGGEKPFFGSGTQLSVL.

The chain links TRBV7-9 to TRBJ2-5; 7 bases are a match to TRBD2. Germline V gene lookup returns CDR1 SEHNR and CDR2 FQNEAQ (reference sequence). With 7 bases clipped from V and 7 bases from J, the junction kept 24 bases outside the gene matches. CDR3 length: 18 residues. The CDR3 here is CASTQTTGLPREWVTQYF. The CDR3 nucleotides read TGTGCCAGCACCCAAACGACGGGACTACCCCGGGAGTGGGTGACCCAGTACTTC. Complete variable domain (other parts from reference TRBV7-9 and TRBJ2-5): DTGVSQNPRHKITKRGQNVTFRCDPISEHNRLYWYRQTLGQGPEFLTYFQNEAQLEKSRLLSDRFSAERPKGSFSTLEIQRTEQGDSAMYLCASTQTTGLPREWVTQYFGPGTRLLVL.

This clonotype showed up just a few times. The chain combines TRBV4-1 with TRBJ2-7; 8 nucleotides align to TRBD1. J was trimmed by 0 bases and V by 0 bases; bases with no gene match: 1. This CDR3 contains 15 residues. Germline values: CDR1 MGHRA, CDR2 YSYEKL. The CDR3 protein is CASSQEDRVSYEQYF. In DNA, the CDR3 is TGCGCCAGCAGCCAAGAGGACAGGGTCTCCTACGAGCAGTACTTC.

This clonotype was counted between two and nine times. The V and J genes are TRBV4-3 and TRBJ1-2, with TRBD1 identical over 7 bases. Trimming cost V 1 base and J 4 bases; bases outside gene matches: 12. From germline, CDR1 is LGHNA and CDR2 YSLEER. CDR3 length equals 17 residues. CDR3 protein: CASSQAPLTGAVYGYTF. In DNA form, the CDR3 reads TGCGCCAGCAGCCAAGCCCCCCTCACAGGGGCGGTCTATGGCTACACCTTC.

V usage is TRBV29-1 and J usage is TRBJ2-5; D gene unclear. V lost 2 bases to trimming and J lost 2 bases, with 6 bases between them. In germline, CDR1 is SQVTM, CDR2 ANQGSEA. There are 12 residues in the CDR3. CDR3 sequence: CSVELLQETQYF. The DNA for the CDR3 is TGCAGCGTTGAATTGTTGCAAGAGACCCAGTACTTC.

On this clonotype: This may stem from a read error, because a much larger clone lies one nucleotide away. J is TRBJ2-3 and V is TRBV18; maybe TRBD1 (5 bases). The CDR3 extends over 19 amino acids. Germline CDR1 and CDR2: KGHSH and LQKENI. The germline V and J ends were trimmed by 3 bases and 6 bases, with 28 bases remaining between them. The CDR3 is CASSPTYQDARAPFDTQYF. DNA for the CDR3: TGTGCCAGCTCACCCACCTACCAAGACGCCAGGGCTCCGTTCGATACGCAGTATTTT.

Ten or more counts support this clonotype. V usage is TRBV28 and J usage is TRBJ1-1; 7 nucleotides line up with TRBD1. CDR3 length: 16 residues. Germline V gene sequence: CDR1 MDHEN, CDR2 SYDVKM. Trimming at V came to 2 bases and at J to 4 bases, leaving 10 bases not matched to a gene. The chain's CDR3 is CASSLALLQGGTEAFF. DNA for the CDR3: TGTGCCAGCAGTTTAGCGCTACTTCAGGGGGGCACTGAAGCTTTCTTT.

This clonotype was counted many times. This rearrangement joins TRBV12-3 or TRBV12-4 to TRBJ2-5; D gene unclear. Trimming took off 5 bases at V and 4 bases at J, with 11 bases between the two ends. The CDR3 spans 13 residues. The CDR3 here is CASSGPGPETQYF. As DNA, the CDR3 is TGTGCCAGCAGTGGCCCGGGTCCAGAGACCCAGTACTTC.

The table lists this clonotype with many counts. The chain employs TRBV6-5 and TRBJ1-1; weak D call: TRBD1 (5 bases). Trimming removed 5 bases at V and 3 bases at J, with 16 bases between. This CDR3 spans 15 amino acids. Germline CDR1 and CDR2: MNHEY and SVGAGI. The CDR3 protein is CASSTPGGGYTEAFF. As DNA, the CDR3 is TGTGCCAGCAGTACCCCTGGGGGAGGGTACACTGAAGCTTTCTTT.

This sequence joins TRBV5-4 and TRBJ2-7; possibly TRBD2 for D (5 bases). Deletions cut 0 bases from V and 3 bases from J, with 13 bases between. This CDR3 contains 15 residues. CDR1 and CDR2 from the germline V gene are SGHNT and YYREEE (reference sequence). The CDR3: CASSLAERRNYEQYF. Here the CDR3 DNA reads TGTGCCAGCAGCTTGGCGGAGCGGAGGAACTACGAGCAGTACTTC.

There are a few counts of this clonotype. V gene TRBV11-2 combines with J gene TRBJ1-4, with D tentatively TRBD1 (5 bases). Germline V CDR1 and CDR2: SGHAT, FQNNGV. The V gene lost 2 bases and the J gene lost 0 bases, with 10 bases spanning the gap. CDR3 size: 16 residues. In DNA, the CDR3 is TGTGCCAGCAGCTTACAGCAGACAGCAACTAATGAAAAACTGTTTTTT. Amino acids: CASSLQQTATNEKLFF.

The rearrangement links TRBV3-1 to TRBJ2-2; D possibly uses TRBD1 or TRBD2 (5 bases each). CDR3 length equals 14 residues. The V gene's germline CDR1 is LGHDT and CDR2 YNNKEL (reference sequence). Trimming cost V 1 base and J 7 bases, with 10 bases left between them. The CDR3 reads CASSQGWGFGELFF. The CDR3 DNA is TGTGCCAGCAGCCAAGGTTGGGGGTTCGGGGAGCTGTTTTTT.

There are many counts of this clonotype. The CDR3 bases are TGTGCCACCAGCAGAGAAGGGCTAGCGGGAGGAGATACGCAGTATTTT. Translating it yields CATSREGLAGGDTQYF. The chain couples TRBV15 to TRBJ2-3, with 11 bases matching TRBD2. V shed 0 bases, J shed 5 bases, and the junction held 4 bases outside the gene matches. Germline assignment: CDR1 LNHNV and CDR2 YYDKDF (reference sequence). CDR3 size: 16 residues.

Many counts were recorded for this clonotype. The chain links TRBV7-9 to TRBJ2-5; 9 nucleotides match TRBD1. The CDR3 has 16 residues. Looked up from germline, CDR1 is SEHNR and CDR2 is FQNEAQ (reference sequence). V lost 5 bases, J lost 5 bases, and 12 bases stayed unmatched. CDR3 sequence: CASSPPGTGIWETQYF. CDR3 DNA sequence: TGTGCCAGCAGCCCCCCCGGGACAGGGATTTGGGAGACCCAGTACTTC.

There are a few counts of this clonotype. J is TRBJ2-5 and V is TRBV24-1; D is undetermined. From germline, CDR1 is KGHDR and CDR2 SFDVKD. V lost 6 bases and J lost 1, with 17 bases in between. The CDR3 spans 16 residues. The CDR3 is CATSSPTGGAQETQYF. For the CDR3, the DNA is TGTGCCACCAGTTCCCCCACCGGCGGTGCCCAAGAGACCCAGTACTTC.

The sample holds many counts of this clonotype. This chain uses TRBV5-1 with TRBJ2-7; D is ambiguous. V lost 0 bases and J 5 bases, leaving 12 bases between the germline ends. CDR1 SGHRS and CDR2 YFSETQ come from the germline V gene. The CDR3 covers 14 residues. CDR3 sequence reads: CASSLVAPQDEQYF. The CDR3 region has the DNA TGCGCCAGCAGCTTGGTGGCCCCCCAGGACGAGCAGTACTTC.

This clonotype was counted many times. This chain connects TRBV7-2 to TRBJ2-5, with D possibly being TRBD2 (5 bases). CDR1 and CDR2 (germline): SGHTA, FQGNSA. The CDR3 has 14 amino acids. Trimming left V 5 bases short and J 2 bases short, with 12 bases between. The CDR3 region is CASSTGLGQETQYF. CDR3 coding DNA: TGTGCCAGCAGCACCGGACTGGGTCAAGAGACCCAGTACTTC.

Worth noting for this clonotype: An end of the junction differs from the germline gene, which may be a read error. The rearrangement uses TRBV18 and TRBJ2-4; D is undetermined. Germline CDR1 is KGHSH and CDR2 is LQKENI. The CDR3 covers 17 residues. The CDR3 region has the DNA TGTGCCACCTCACCCTACCCGTCCGAGGTAGCCAAAAACATTCAGTGCTTC. Its translation: CATSPYPSEVAKNIQCF.

This clonotype was found a few times. V gene TRBV20-1 combines with J gene TRBJ1-3; D not resolved. V gave up 0 bases and J gave up 0 bases, with 9 bases separating them. CDR3 length: 15 residues. Per germline, CDR1 DFQATT and CDR2 SNEGSKA (reference sequence). CDR3 coding DNA: TGCAGTGCTAGAGATTTGTACGGCTCTGGAAACACCATATATTTT. Translated: CSARDLYGSGNTIYF.

This clonotype showed up many times. The chain recombines TRBV11-1 with TRBJ1-1; no clear D gene. The germline V gene has CDR1 SGHAT and CDR2 FQDESV (reference sequence). The CDR3 totals 15 residues. The V end was cut by 3 bases, the J end by 1 base, with 12 bases between. CDR3 amino acids: CASSLNGRKNTEAFF. CDR3 sequence (DNA): TGTGCCAGCAGCTTGAATGGGAGGAAGAACACTGAAGCTTTCTTT. The variable domain in full, completed from reference TRBV11-1 and TRBJ1-1, reads EAEVAQSPRYKITEKSQAVAFWCDPISGHATLYWYRQILGQGPELLVQFQDESVVDDSQLPKDRFSAERLKGVDSTLKIQPAELGDSAMYLCASSLNGRKNTEAFFGQGTRLTVV.

This clonotype occurred many times. The J gene is TRBJ1-1, the V gene TRBV4-3; D is uncertain. Per germline, CDR1 LGHNA and CDR2 YSLEER. There are 14 residues in the CDR3. With 0 bases removed from V and 5 bases from J, the gap between germline ends came to 10 bases. CDR3 in amino acids: CASSQDGWATEAFF. CDR3 in DNA: TGCGCCAGCAGCCAAGATGGCTGGGCTACTGAAGCTTTCTTT.

This clonotype occurred many times. As DNA, the CDR3 is TGTGCCAGCAGTGAAGCTGGGGGCGAGGACACTGAAGCTTTCTTT. Translating it yields CASSEAGGEDTEAFF. This chain joins TRBV6-1 and TRBJ1-1, with TRBD1 as a possible D gene (6 bases). The CDR3 is made up of 15 amino acids. The V end lost 0 bases, the J end lost 3 bases, and 11 bases lay between the germline ends. Per the germline V gene, CDR1 is MNHNS and CDR2 is SASEGT.

There are many counts of this clonotype. The V and J genes are TRBV5-4 and TRBJ2-7, with D hard to call. V was trimmed by 4 bases and J by 2 bases, leaving 13 bases between them. The CDR3 runs 14 residues. Per the germline V gene, CDR1 is SGHNT and CDR2 is YYREEE (reference sequence). The CDR3 loop is CASSTPDATYEQYF. CDR3 in DNA: TGTGCCAGCAGCACTCCCGACGCCACCTACGAGCAGTACTTC.

The table lists this clonotype with many counts. The V call is TRBV6-2 or TRBV6-3, the J call TRBJ2-7; possibly TRBD2 for D (6 bases). The CDR3 is made up of 13 amino acids. Per germline, CDR1 MNHEY and CDR2 SVGEGT. Trimming stripped 6 bases from V and 2 bases from J, with 11 bases between. The DNA of the CDR3 is TGTGCCAGCAGGGGACTCACAACCTACGAGCAGTACTTC. It encodes CASRGLTTYEQYF.